These 20 T cell receptor beta chains came from one sample sequenced in a study of shared clonotypes between healthy human individuals. This table comes from immunoSEQ multiplex PCR, and its TCRdb copy is limited to in-frame clones, with some not included. This repertoire shows about half a million clones, about 76% found once; its top ten account for around 13%. Sample: PBMCs. The receptors were sampled from a woman between 35 and 50 years old in good health. Some clones in this sample may be carry-over from other donors' samples.

The V gene is TRBV10-3, the J gene TRBJ2-1, with 14 bases identical to TRBD2. Germline lookup yields CDR1 ENHRY and CDR2 SYGVKD. CDR3 length equals 16 residues. J was trimmed by 6 bases and V by 4 bases; bases with no gene match: 5. CDR3 coding DNA: TGTGCCATCAGTGGGGGGGGACTAGCGGGAGTCAATGAGCAGTTCTTC. The encoded protein is CAISGGGLAGVNEQFF.

This clone was counted between two and nine times. This chain joins TRBV10-3 and TRBJ2-2; maybe TRBD1 (5 bases). The CDR3 runs 13 residues. V was shortened by 10 bases and J by 4 bases, with 13 bases between the two germline ends. CDR1 is ENHRY and CDR2 is SYGVKD in the germline V gene. The CDR3 loop reads CATGAQTTGELFF. Here the CDR3 DNA reads TGTGCCACTGGGGCACAAACCACCGGGGAGCTGTTTTTT.

The chain has TRBV19 and TRBJ2-6; 10 bases match TRBD1. CDR3 size: 17 residues. Germline CDR1 LNHDA, CDR2 SQIVND (reference sequence). J was trimmed by 2 bases and V by 4 bases; bases with no gene match: 5. The DNA for the CDR3 is TGTGCCAGTAGTAAAGGGACAGGGGTTACTGGGGCCAACGTCCTGACTTTC. It specifies CASSKGTGVTGANVLTF.

This sequence joins TRBV5-1 and TRBJ2-5; 14 nucleotides match TRBD2. The V segment lost 6 bases and the J segment 3 bases; nucleotides outside the gene matches: 13. Germline V gives CDR1 SGHRS, CDR2 YFSETQ. The CDR3 contains 18 residues. The CDR3 loop is CASTPSGTSGSGEETQYF. For the CDR3, the DNA is TGCGCCAGCACCCCATCTGGGACTAGCGGGAGTGGGGAAGAGACCCAGTACTTC. The whole variable domain, filled in from reference TRBV5-1 and TRBJ2-5, reads KAGVTQTPRYLIKTRGQQVTLSCSPISGHRSVSWYQQTPGQGLQFLFEYFSETQRNKGNFPGRFSGRQFSNSRSEMNVSTLELGDSALYLCASTPSGTSGSGEETQYFGPGTRLLVL.

The genes are TRBV30 and TRBJ1-1; D remains ambiguous. Germline lookup yields CDR1 GTSNPN and CDR2 SVGIG (reference sequence). This CDR3 spans 13 amino acids. The ends were cut back, 2 bases at V and 3 bases at J, with 10 bases in the middle. This chain's CDR3 is CAWSPERDTEAFF. In DNA, the CDR3 is TGTGCCTGGAGTCCGGAAAGAGACACTGAAGCTTTCTTT.

The genes are TRBV11-2 and TRBJ2-1; D unclear. Germline assignment: CDR1 SGHAT and CDR2 FQNNGV. Trimming left V 0 bases short and J 4 bases short, with 10 bases between. This CDR3 spans 15 amino acids. CDR3 nucleotide sequence: TGTGCCAGCAGCTTAGAATCCCCAGCGTACAATGAGCAGTTCTTC. Translating it yields CASSLESPAYNEQFF.

This sequence joins TRBV5-1 and TRBJ2-1; weak D call: TRBD1 (5 bases). The CDR3 spans 17 residues. CDR1 and CDR2 (germline): SGHRS, YFSETQ. The V and J ends lost 2 bases and 7 bases respectively, with 22 bases between them. DNA of the CDR3: TGCGCCAGCAGCTTCAGCTTCCGGGCCTTAAAGGGGAATGAGCAGTTCTTC. Its translation: CASSFSFRALKGNEQFF.

J is TRBJ2-5 and V is TRBV28, with 10 positions matching TRBD1. The J call is uncertain, as TRBJ2-7 better fits the DNA end. Per germline, CDR1 MDHEN and CDR2 SYDVKM. This CDR3 has 13 residues. The chain's CDR3 is CASRTGGTYEQYF. The CDR3, as DNA: TGTGCCAGCAGGACAGGGGGCACCTACGAGCAGTACTTC.

This chain joins TRBV28 and TRBJ2-5; the D gene is possibly TRBD1 (5 bases). The CDR3 is made up of 11 amino acids. The germline V gene has CDR1 MDHEN and CDR2 SYDVKM. V gave up 8 bases and J gave up 9 bases, with 13 bases separating them. The CDR3 loop reads CASGAAQAQYF. The DNA of the CDR3 is TGTGCCAGCGGGGCAGCCCAAGCCCAGTACTTC.

This clone was recorded a few times. This sequence joins TRBV7-2 and TRBJ2-5; 8 bases line up with TRBD1. With V trimmed by 3 bases and J by 3 bases, 3 bases remained unmatched. The CDR3 is 14 residues long. Germline V lookup: CDR1 SGHTA, CDR2 FQGNSA. CDR3 loop: CASSFDRGEETQYF. CDR3 DNA sequence: TGTGCCAGCAGCTTCGACAGGGGAGAAGAGACCCAGTACTTC. The variable domain in full, completed from reference TRBV7-2 and TRBJ2-5, reads GAGVSQSPSNKVTEKGKDVELRCDPISGHTALYWYRQSLGQGLEFLIYFQGNSAPDKSGLPSDRFSAERTGGSVSTLTIQRTQQEDSAVYLCASSFDRGEETQYFGPGTRLLVL.

Here the CDR3 reads CASSDGTYQPQHF. CDR3 DNA: TGTGCCAGCAGCGACGGGACGTATCAGCCCCAGCATTTT. V and J are TRBV6-1 and TRBJ1-5, with D possibly TRBD1 on 5 matching bases. Germline V lookup: CDR1 MNHNS, CDR2 SASEGT. The CDR3 length is 13 residues. Trimming stripped 6 bases from V and 5 bases from J, with 11 bases between.

The sample holds a few counts of this clone. The V call is TRBV20-1, the J call TRBJ1-1; no clear D gene. Germline CDR1 is DFQATT and CDR2 is SNEGSKA (reference sequence). Trimming left V 6 bases short and J 1 base short, with 6 bases between. The CDR3 totals 11 residues. CDR3 residues: CSAAGNTEAFF. The CDR3 DNA reads as TGCAGTGCGGCGGGGAACACTGAAGCTTTCTTT.

V gene TRBV11-2 combines with J gene TRBJ1-4; 7 nucleotides align to TRBD1. The junction had 2 bases not matched to a gene; V was cut back by 2 bases and J by 2 bases. CDR3 length: 15 residues. CDR1 and CDR2 from the germline V gene are SGHAT and FQNNGV. CDR3 region: CASSLLGQTNEKLFF. In DNA, the CDR3 is TGTGCCAGCAGCTTACTGGGACAGACTAATGAAAAACTGTTTTTT.

This sequence joins TRBV23-1 and TRBJ2-7; possible D gene TRBD1, 6 bases. Being an ORF, TRBV23-1 has a function that is uncertain. This CDR3 contains 16 residues. Trimming took off 2 bases at V and 2 bases at J, with 16 bases between the two ends. Written as DNA, the CDR3 is TGCGCCAGCAGTCAAGCCCCAAGGACAGCACCCTACGAGCAGTACTTC. It encodes CASSQAPRTAPYEQYF.

This chain joins TRBV5-1 and TRBJ1-4, with 7 bases matching TRBD1. The V gene end was trimmed by 4 bases and the J gene end by 3 bases; junction bases not matched to a gene: 0. From germline, CDR1 is SGHRS and CDR2 YFSETQ. There are 13 residues in the CDR3. The CDR3 loop reads CASSGTANEKLFF. As DNA, the CDR3 is TGCGCCAGCAGCGGGACAGCTAATGAAAAACTGTTTTTT.

This clone turned up a few times. J is TRBJ1-2 and V is TRBV5-1; no clear D gene. The V gene's germline CDR1 is SGHRS and CDR2 YFSETQ. This CDR3 has 11 residues. Between the trimmed V and J ends, which lost 0 bases and 7 bases, there was a span of 4 bases. Here the CDR3 reads CASSLGSGYTF. CDR3 sequence (DNA): TGCGCCAGCAGCTTGGGGTCTGGCTACACCTTC.

The chain is built from TRBV19 and TRBJ2-1, with D perhaps assigned TRBD1 or TRBD2 (6 bases each). The CDR3 contains 15 residues. Per germline, CDR1 LNHDA and CDR2 SQIVND (reference sequence). Trimming removed 5 bases from V and 12 bases from J, with 23 bases in between. CDR3 DNA: TGTGCCAGTAGTGGAGGGGACAAATCCCTAGTGGGGCAGTTCTTC. Protein: CASSGGDKSLVGQFF. Full variable domain (remainder filled in from reference TRBV19 and TRBJ2-1): DGGITQSPKYLFRKEGQNVTLSCEQNLNHDAMYWYRQDPGQGLRLIYYSQIVNDFQKGDIAEGYSVSREKKESFPLTVTSAQKNPTAFYLCASSGGDKSLVGQFFGPGTRLTVL.

The rearrangement links TRBV2 to TRBJ2-5; D not resolved. The CDR3 covers 12 residues. V was clipped by 4 bases and J by 5 bases, with 8 bases between them. Germline-derived CDR1 and CDR2 are SNHLY and FYNNEI. This chain's CDR3 is CASSVWGETQYF. The CDR3 DNA sequence: TGTGCCAGCAGTGTCTGGGGTGAGACCCAGTACTTC. Variable domain in full (rest from reference TRBV2 and TRBJ2-5): EPEVTQTPSHQVTQMGQEVILRCVPISNHLYFYWYRQILGQKVEFLVSFYNNEISEKSEIFDDQFSVERPDGSNFTLKIRSTKLEDSAMYFCASSVWGETQYFGPGTRLLVL.

This chain connects TRBV28 to TRBJ2-3; 11 bases are shared with TRBD1. The CDR3 consists of 15 residues. Germline loops: CDR1 MDHEN, CDR2 SYDVKM. With V trimmed by 4 bases and J by 6 bases, 6 bases remained unmatched. The CDR3 coding sequence is TGTGCCAGCAGTTCCCCCGGGACAGGGGGTGATACGCAGTATTTT. It translates to CASSSPGTGGDTQYF.

This chain uses TRBV6-4 with TRBJ1-2, with 7 positions matching TRBD1. The germline CDR1 and CDR2 sequences are MRHNA and SNTAGT. The ends lost 4 bases at V and 4 bases at J; junction bases unmatched: 6. This CDR3 has 14 residues. The CDR3 here is CASSAAGGSYGYTF. The CDR3 DNA sequence: TGTGCCAGCAGTGCGGCAGGGGGTTCCTATGGCTACACCTTC.